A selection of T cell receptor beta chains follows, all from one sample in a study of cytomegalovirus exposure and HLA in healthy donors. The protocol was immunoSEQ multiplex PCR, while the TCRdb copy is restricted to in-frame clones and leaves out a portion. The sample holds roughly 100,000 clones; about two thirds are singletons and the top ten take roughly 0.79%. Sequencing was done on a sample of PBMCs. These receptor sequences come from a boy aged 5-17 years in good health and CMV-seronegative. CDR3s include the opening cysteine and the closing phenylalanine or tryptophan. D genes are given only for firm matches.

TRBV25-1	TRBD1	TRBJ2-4	CASSESPGGRDKNIQYF
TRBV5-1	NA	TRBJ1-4	CASSLGATNEKLFF
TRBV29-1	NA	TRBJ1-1	CSVTFSLNTEAFF
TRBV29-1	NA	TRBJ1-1	CSAARDRNTEAFF
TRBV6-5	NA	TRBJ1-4	CASRNWGGHEKLFF
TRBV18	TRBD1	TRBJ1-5	CASSPDRVGGNQPQHF
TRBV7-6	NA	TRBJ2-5	CASSLALRAEQETQYF
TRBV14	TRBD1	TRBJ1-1	CASSHSPNRGRRTEAFF
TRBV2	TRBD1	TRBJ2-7	CASSEESTGWFHEQYF
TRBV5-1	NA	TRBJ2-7	CASSWGDEGAYEQYF
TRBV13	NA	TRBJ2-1	CASSPLGGPGDNEQFF
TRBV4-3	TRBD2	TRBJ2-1	CASSQDWGLAGLYEQFF
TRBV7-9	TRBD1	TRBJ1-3	CASSFGTVSSGNTIYF
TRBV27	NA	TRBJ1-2	CASSFNVEDGYTF
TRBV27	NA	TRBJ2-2	CASSFYRAVTGELFF
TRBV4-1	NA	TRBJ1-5	CASSQDPGTNQPQHF
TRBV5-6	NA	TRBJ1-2	CASSLRGNYGYTF
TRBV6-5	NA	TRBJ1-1	CASTNRQNTEAFF
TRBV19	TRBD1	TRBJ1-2	CASSVTGIGGYTF
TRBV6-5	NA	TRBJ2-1	CASKAGISYNEQFF
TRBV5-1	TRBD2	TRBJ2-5	CASSLGSASGGKETQYF
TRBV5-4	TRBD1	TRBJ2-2	CASSVDRVNTGELFF
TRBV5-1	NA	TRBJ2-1	CASSLVQSGHEQFF
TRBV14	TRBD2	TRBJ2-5	CASSQQMSGRRSQETQYF
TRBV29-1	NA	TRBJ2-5	CSAQRTVQETQYF
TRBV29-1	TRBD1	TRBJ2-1	CSVERGQNHYNEQFF
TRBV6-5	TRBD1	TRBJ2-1	CASSYSGDRVYNEQFF
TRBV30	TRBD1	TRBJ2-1	CAWSRTGANEQFF
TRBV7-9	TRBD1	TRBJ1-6	CASKRTGTDSYNSPLHF
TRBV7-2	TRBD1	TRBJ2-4	CASSYRGQNIQYF
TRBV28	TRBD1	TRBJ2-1	CASSLAGGEQFF
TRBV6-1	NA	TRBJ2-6	CASSGQGRVSGANVLTF
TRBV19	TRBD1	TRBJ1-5	CASSIVSGTGNPRQPQHF
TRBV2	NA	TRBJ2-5	CASSVLGDETQYF
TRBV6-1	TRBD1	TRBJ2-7	CASSDDRGYEQYF
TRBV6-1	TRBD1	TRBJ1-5	CASSQDRGNQPQHF
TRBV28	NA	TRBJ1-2	CASSFTAGFNYGYTF
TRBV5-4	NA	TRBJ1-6	CASSQTSNSPLHF
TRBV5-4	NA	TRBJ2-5	CASSFGTLEGETQYF
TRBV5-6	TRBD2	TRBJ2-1	CASSGLAGGDEQFF
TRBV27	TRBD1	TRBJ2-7	CASSLGTGVYEQYF
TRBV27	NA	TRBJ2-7	CASSLQGLSSYEQYF
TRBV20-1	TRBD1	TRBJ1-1	CGQARGTEAFF